Shown below are 17 T cell receptor beta chains from a single sample sequenced in a study of shared clonotypes between healthy human individuals. Method: immunoSEQ multiplex PCR; TCRdb's copy keeps in-frame clones and lacks some. The profile covers approximately 1.9 million clones, with over 85% appearing a single time and about 1.7% taken by the ten largest. CD45RO-negative CD8 cells positively selected for CCR7 made up the naive population, which excluded terminally differentiated effector memory CD45RA+ cells. What was sequenced was naive CD8+ T cells from PBMCs. These receptor sequences come from a man between 18 and 35 years old in good health. Some clones in this sample may be carry-over from other donors' samples.

The V gene is TRBV15, the J gene TRBJ1-1; weak D call: TRBD1 (5 bases). Per germline, CDR1 LNHNV and CDR2 YYDKDF (reference sequence). V lost 5 bases and J lost 0, with 13 bases in between. This CDR3 has 15 amino acids. The CDR3 spells CATSVSGTLNTEAFF. The CDR3 DNA reads TGTGCCACCAGCGTCTCCGGGACCCTGAACACTGAAGCTTTCTTT.

V and J are TRBV7-6 and TRBJ1-2, with D possibly being TRBD1 (6 bases). The CDR3 length is 15 residues. CDR1 is SGHVS and CDR2 is FNYEAQ in the germline V gene. V lost 5 bases, J lost 0 bases, and 13 bases lay in between. The CDR3 sequence is CASSHMTGSNYGYTF. CDR3 nucleotide sequence: TGTGCCAGCAGCCATATGACAGGCTCTAACTATGGCTACACCTTC.

This chain's CDR3 is CASTAGRQFF. In DNA form, the CDR3 reads TGTGCCAGCACCGCCGGGCGGCAGTTCTTC. This rearrangement joins TRBV6-5 to TRBJ2-1; no clear D. The CDR3 sequence is 10 residues long. V was trimmed by 7 bases and J by 12 bases, leaving 10 bases between them. The germline V gene has CDR1 MNHEY and CDR2 SVGAGI.

The V and J genes are TRBV6-6 and TRBJ1-2; D is ambiguous. This CDR3 has 11 residues. The V gene lost 8 bases and the J gene lost 8 bases, with 12 bases spanning the gap. Germline V lookup: CDR1 MNHNY, CDR2 SVGAGI (reference sequence). The CDR3 DNA reads as TGTGCCAGCGAGGAGGGCTGGGGCTACACCTTC. Protein product: CASEEGWGYTF.

V gene TRBV10-2 combines with J gene TRBJ2-7, with 12 bases that match TRBD2. Germline CDR1 reads WSHSY; CDR2 reads SAAADI. CDR3 length equals 13 residues. V dropped 10 bases and J dropped 4; count of bases not matched to a gene: 5. The CDR3 DNA sequence: TGCGCCACCGGTGGACTAGCGGGATACGAGCAGTACTTC. This gives the protein CATGGLAGYEQYF.

The chain carries TRBV7-2 and TRBJ2-3, with TRBD2 matching over 13 bases. The length of the CDR3 is 17 residues. The germline CDR1 and CDR2 sequences are SGHTA and FQGNSA. V shed 5 bases, J shed 4 bases, and the junction held 9 bases outside the gene matches. In nucleotides, the CDR3 is TGTGCCAGCAGCGTACCACTAGCGGGAGGGCCCCCAGATACGCAGTATTTT. Its protein is CASSVPLAGGPPDTQYF.

This chain uses TRBV28 with TRBJ1-5; no clear D gene. The germline V gene has CDR1 MDHEN and CDR2 SYDVKM. Trimming took off 11 bases at V and 1 base at J, with 18 bases between the two ends. The CDR3 contains 15 residues. DNA for the CDR3: TGTGCCGGTCAAAATGCGGCGTCCAGCAATCAGCCCCAGCATTTT. This translates into CAGQNAASSNQPQHF. Complete variable domain (other parts from reference TRBV28 and TRBJ1-5): DVKVTQSSRYLVKRTGEKVFLECVQDMDHENMFWYRQDPGLGLRLIYFSYDVKMKEKGDIPEGYSVSREKKERFSLILESASTNQTSMYLCAGQNAASSNQPQHFGDGTRLSIL.

The J gene is TRBJ1-2, the V gene TRBV6-1; D is unclear. The CDR3 is 17 residues long. The germline V and J ends were trimmed by 0 bases and 4 bases, with 18 bases remaining between them. CDR1 is MNHNS, CDR2 SASEGT, per germline. CDR3 loop: CASSEAHRSGAAYGYTF. The CDR3 bases are TGTGCCAGCAGTGAAGCGCATAGATCGGGCGCTGCCTATGGCTACACCTTC.

The CDR3 nucleotides read TGTGCCAGCAGCTTAGGTCCCGGGGAGCTGTTTTTT. Translating gives CASSLGPGELFF. V gene TRBV7-6 combines with J gene TRBJ2-2; no clear D. V lost 1 base, J lost 6 bases, and 3 bases lay in between. This CDR3 has 12 residues. CDR1 is SGHVS and CDR2 is FNYEAQ in the germline V gene.

V gene TRBV6-5 combines with J gene TRBJ1-5, with TRBD1 as a possible D gene (6 bases). The CDR3 has 12 residues. Germline assignment: CDR1 MNHEY and CDR2 SVGAGI. Trimming shortened V by 11 bases and J by 6 bases, and 14 bases separated the two germline ends. The CDR3 loop reads CAAGVPTQPQHF. DNA of the CDR3: TGTGCCGCAGGGGTCCCTACTCAGCCCCAGCATTTT.

The chain combines TRBV6-4 with TRBJ2-4; 11 bases are shared with TRBD1. CDR1 MRHNA and CDR2 SNTAGT come from the germline V gene. V shed 2 bases and J 1 base; nucleotides not matched to a gene: 4. The length of the CDR3 is 17 residues. CDR3 nucleotides: TGTGCCAGCAGTGACCCGGGACAGGGGGTGGCCAAAAACATTCAGTACTTC. It translates to CASSDPGQGVAKNIQYF.

Remarks on this clone: A far more abundant clone sits one base away, making this likely a read error. The chain uses TRBV7-2 and TRBJ2-7; D gene unclear. Between the trimmed V and J ends, which lost 2 bases and 0 bases, there was a span of 17 bases. CDR1 is SGHTA, CDR2 FQGNSA, per germline. The CDR3 is made up of 17 amino acids. The CDR3 reads CASSLNTVGASSYEQYF. CDR3 nucleotides: TGTGCCAGCAGCTTAAATACAGTCGGAGCGAGCTCCTACGAGCAGTACTTC.

This clone was detected only once. This rearrangement joins TRBV28 to TRBJ2-1; a weak D match, TRBD2 (5 bases). Trimming cost V 5 bases and J 5 bases, with 13 bases left between them. This CDR3 has 14 residues. CDR1 is MDHEN and CDR2 is SYDVKM in the germline V gene. The CDR3 coding sequence is TGTGCCAGCAGTGCCTGGACTGCAAACAATGAGCAGTTCTTC. The encoded protein is CASSAWTANNEQFF.

With respect to this clone: Other DNA sequences within the sample encode an identical CDR3. The V gene is TRBV30, the J gene TRBJ2-7; D gene uncertain. The CDR3 covers 10 residues. V lost 5 bases to trimming and J lost 5 bases, with 7 bases between them. Per germline, CDR1 GTSNPN and CDR2 SVGIG (reference sequence). The CDR3 region has the DNA TGTGCCTGGTCTGTTAACGAGCAGTACTTC. It is translated as CAWSVNEQYF.

In the case of this clone: This CDR3 is also generated by other DNA sequences in the sample. The chain combines TRBV6-1 with TRBJ1-5; D is undetermined. CDR3 length equals 12 residues. The germline CDR1 and CDR2 sequences are MNHNS and SASEGT. V lost 1 base and J lost 7, with 5 bases in between. The CDR3 nucleotides are TGTGCCAGCAGTGAAGTTCACCAGCCCCAGCATTTT. It specifies CASSEVHQPQHF.

The chain employs TRBV28 and TRBJ2-5; D is unresolved. This CDR3 has 15 amino acids. Deletions cut 5 bases from V and 1 base from J, with 14 bases between. CDR1 is MDHEN, CDR2 SYDVKM, per germline. CDR3 DNA sequence: TGTGCCAGCAGTCTTTTGGCGGCGGCCCAAGAGACCCAGTACTTC. Translating gives CASSLLAAAQETQYF.

The genes are TRBV9 and TRBJ2-7; tentatively, D is TRBD2 (6 bases). The CDR3 is 15 residues long. CDR1 and CDR2 from the germline V gene are SGDLS and YYNGEE. The V end was cut by 0 bases, the J end by 5 bases, with 15 bases between. The CDR3 loop is CASSVGGGASHEQYF. The CDR3 DNA reads as TGTGCCAGCAGCGTAGGGGGCGGGGCCTCACACGAGCAGTACTTC.